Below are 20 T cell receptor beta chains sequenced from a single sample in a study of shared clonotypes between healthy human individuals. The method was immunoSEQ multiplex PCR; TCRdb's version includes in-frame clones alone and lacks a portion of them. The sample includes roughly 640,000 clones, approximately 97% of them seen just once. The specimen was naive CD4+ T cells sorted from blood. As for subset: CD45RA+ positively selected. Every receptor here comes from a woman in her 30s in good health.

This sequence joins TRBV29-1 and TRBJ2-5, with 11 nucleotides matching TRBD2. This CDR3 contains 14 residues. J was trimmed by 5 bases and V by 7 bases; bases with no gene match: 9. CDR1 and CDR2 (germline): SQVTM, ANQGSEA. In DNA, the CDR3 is TGCAGCGCAACCATAGCGGGAGGGCAGGAGACCCAGTACTTC. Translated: CSATIAGGQETQYF.

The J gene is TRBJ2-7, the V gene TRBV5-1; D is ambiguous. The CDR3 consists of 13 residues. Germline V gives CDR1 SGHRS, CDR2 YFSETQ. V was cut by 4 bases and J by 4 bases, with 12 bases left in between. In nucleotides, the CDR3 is TGCGCCAGCAGCCTCCTTTTAGATTACGAGCAGTACTTC. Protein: CASSLLLDYEQYF.

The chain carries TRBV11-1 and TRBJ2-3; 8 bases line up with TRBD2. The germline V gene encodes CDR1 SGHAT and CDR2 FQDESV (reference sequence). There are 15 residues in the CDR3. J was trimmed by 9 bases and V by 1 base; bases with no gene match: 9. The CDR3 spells CASSLVAGTSSTQYF. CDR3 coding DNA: TGTGCCAGCAGCTTAGTGGCAGGGACTAGTTCCACGCAGTATTTT.

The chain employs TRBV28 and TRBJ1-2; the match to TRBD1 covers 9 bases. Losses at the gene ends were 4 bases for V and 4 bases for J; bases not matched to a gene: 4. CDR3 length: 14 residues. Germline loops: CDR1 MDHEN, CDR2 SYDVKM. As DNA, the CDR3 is TGTGCCAGCAGTTGGGACAGGGTTGGCTATGGCTACACCTTC. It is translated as CASSWDRVGYGYTF.

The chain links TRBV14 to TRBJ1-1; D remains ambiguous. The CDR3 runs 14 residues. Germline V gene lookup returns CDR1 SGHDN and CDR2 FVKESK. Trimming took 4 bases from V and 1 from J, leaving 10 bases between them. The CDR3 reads CASSRNIRNTEAFF. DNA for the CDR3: TGTGCCAGCAGCCGTAATATTCGGAACACTGAAGCTTTCTTT. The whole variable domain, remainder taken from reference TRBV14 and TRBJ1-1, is EAGVTQFPSHSVIEKGQTVTLRCDPISGHDNLYWYRRVMGKEIKFLLHFVKESKQDESGMPNNRFLAERTGGTYSTLKVQPAELEDSGVYFCASSRNIRNTEAFFGQGTRLTVV.

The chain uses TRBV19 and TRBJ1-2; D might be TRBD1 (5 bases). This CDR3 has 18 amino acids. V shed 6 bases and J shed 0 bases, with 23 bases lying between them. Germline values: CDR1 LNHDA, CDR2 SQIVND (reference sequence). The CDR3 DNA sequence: TGTGCCAGTAGCGAAAAAATACCCGTGGAGGGGACTAACTATGGCTACACCTTC. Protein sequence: CASSEKIPVEGTNYGYTF. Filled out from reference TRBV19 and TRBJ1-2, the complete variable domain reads DGGITQSPKYLFRKEGQNVTLSCEQNLNHDAMYWYRQDPGQGLRLIYYSQIVNDFQKGDIAEGYSVSREKKESFPLTVTSAQKNPTAFYLCASSEKIPVEGTNYGYTFGSGTRLTVV.

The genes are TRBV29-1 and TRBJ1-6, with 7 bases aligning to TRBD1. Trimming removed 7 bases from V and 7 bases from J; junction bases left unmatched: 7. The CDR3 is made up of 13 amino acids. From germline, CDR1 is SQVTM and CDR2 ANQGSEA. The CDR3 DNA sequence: TGCAGCGCCCCAGACAGGGTGAATTCACCCCTCCACTTT. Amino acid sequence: CSAPDRVNSPLHF.

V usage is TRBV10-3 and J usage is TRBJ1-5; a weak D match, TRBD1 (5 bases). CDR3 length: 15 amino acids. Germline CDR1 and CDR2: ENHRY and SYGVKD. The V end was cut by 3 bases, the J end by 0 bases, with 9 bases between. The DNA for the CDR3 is TGTGCCATCAGTGACTCCAGGGTTAGCAATCAGCCCCAGCATTTT. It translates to CAISDSRVSNQPQHF.

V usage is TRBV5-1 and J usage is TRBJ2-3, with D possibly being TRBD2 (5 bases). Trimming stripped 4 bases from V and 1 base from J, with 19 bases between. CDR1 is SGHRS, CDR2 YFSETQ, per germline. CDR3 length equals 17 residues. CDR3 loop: CASSPRLSAEGTDTQYF. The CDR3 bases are TGCGCCAGCAGCCCCCGTTTGAGCGCGGAGGGCACAGATACGCAGTATTTT.

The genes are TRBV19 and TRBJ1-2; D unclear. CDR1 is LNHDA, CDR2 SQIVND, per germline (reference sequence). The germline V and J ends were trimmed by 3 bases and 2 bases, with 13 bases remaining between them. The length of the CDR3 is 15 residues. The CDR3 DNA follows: TGTGCCAGTAGTATTATGGGTTACTCCAACTATGGCTACACCTTC. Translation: CASSIMGYSNYGYTF.

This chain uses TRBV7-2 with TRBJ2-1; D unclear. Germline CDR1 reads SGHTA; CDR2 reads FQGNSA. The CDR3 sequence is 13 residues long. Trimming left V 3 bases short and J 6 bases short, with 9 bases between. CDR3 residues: CASSFSRPNEQFF. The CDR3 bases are TGTGCCAGCAGCTTCTCAAGGCCCAATGAGCAGTTCTTC.

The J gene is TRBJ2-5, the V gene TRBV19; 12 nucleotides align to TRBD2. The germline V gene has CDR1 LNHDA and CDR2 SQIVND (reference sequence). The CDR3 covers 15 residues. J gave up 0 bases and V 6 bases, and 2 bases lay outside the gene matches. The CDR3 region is CASSSSGRDQETQYF. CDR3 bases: TGTGCCAGTAGCTCTAGCGGGAGGGACCAAGAGACCCAGTACTTC.

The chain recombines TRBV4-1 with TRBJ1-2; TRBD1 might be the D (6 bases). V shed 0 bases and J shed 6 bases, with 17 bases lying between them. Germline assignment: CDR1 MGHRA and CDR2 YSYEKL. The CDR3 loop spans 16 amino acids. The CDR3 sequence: CASSQDRQAGLNGYTF. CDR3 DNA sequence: TGCGCCAGCAGCCAAGATCGACAGGCAGGATTAAATGGCTACACCTTC.

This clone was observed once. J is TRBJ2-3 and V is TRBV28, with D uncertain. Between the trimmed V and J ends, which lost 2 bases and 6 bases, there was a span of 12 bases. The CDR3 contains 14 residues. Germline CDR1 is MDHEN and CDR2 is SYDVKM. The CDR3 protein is CASSLSPVPDTQYF. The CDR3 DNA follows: TGTGCCAGCAGTTTAAGTCCGGTACCGGATACGCAGTATTTT.

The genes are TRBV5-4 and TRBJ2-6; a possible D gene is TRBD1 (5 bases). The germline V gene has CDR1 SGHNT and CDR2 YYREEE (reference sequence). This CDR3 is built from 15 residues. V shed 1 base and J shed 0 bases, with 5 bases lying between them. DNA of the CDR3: TGTGCCAGCAGCTTGAGGGGCTCTGGGGCCAACGTCCTGACTTTC. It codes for CASSLRGSGANVLTF.

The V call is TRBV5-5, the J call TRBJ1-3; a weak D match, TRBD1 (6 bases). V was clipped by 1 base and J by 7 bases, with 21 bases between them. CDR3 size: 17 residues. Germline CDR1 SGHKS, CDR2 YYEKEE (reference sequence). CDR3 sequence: CASSLFVGGGAVNTIYF. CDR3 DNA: TGTGCCAGCAGCTTGTTTGTCGGAGGGGGTGCGGTTAACACCATATATTTT.

The CDR3 sequence is CASRDSLAAAYEQYF. The CDR3 nucleotides read TGCGCCAGCAGGGATTCACTAGCGGCTGCCTACGAGCAGTACTTC. The rearrangement links TRBV10-2 to TRBJ2-7; 8 nucleotides line up with TRBD2. Germline trimming cut 6 bases from V and 2 bases from J; bases unmatched to any gene: 9. Per the germline V gene, CDR1 is WSHSY and CDR2 is SAAADI. The CDR3 runs 15 residues.

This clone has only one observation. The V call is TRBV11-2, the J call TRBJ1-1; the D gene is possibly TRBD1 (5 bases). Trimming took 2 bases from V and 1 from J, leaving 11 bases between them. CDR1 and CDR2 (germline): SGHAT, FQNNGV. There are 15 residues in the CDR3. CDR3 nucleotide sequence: TGTGCCAGCAGCTTATGGAGGGGATCGAACACTGAAGCTTTCTTT. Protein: CASSLWRGSNTEAFF.

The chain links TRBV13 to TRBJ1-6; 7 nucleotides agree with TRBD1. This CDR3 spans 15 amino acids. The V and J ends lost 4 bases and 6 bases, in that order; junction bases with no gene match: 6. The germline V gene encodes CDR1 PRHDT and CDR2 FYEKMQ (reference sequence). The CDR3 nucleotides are TGTGCCAGCAGCTACCGGGGACAGACTAATTCACCCCTCCACTTT. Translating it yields CASSYRGQTNSPLHF.

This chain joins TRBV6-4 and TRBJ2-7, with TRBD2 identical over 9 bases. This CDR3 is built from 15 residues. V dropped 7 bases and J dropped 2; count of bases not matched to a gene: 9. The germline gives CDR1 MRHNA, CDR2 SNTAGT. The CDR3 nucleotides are TGTGCCAGCACCGTAGCGGGAGAGTTCACCTACGAGCAGTACTTC. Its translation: CASTVAGEFTYEQYF.